Below are 4 T cell receptor beta chains sequenced from a single sample in a study of OX40 agonist ivuxolimab in advanced cancers. Method: immunoSEQ multiplex PCR; TCRdb's copy keeps in-frame clones and lacks some. This table holds about 33,000 clones, roughly nine tenths found once. The material was CD4+ or CD8+ T cells sorted from blood, obtained in a trial of the OX40 agonist ivuxolimab. The receptors originated from an adult with an advanced solid tumor such as melanoma, head and neck, liver or kidney cancer.

The V call is TRBV30, the J call TRBJ2-3; 8 bases align to TRBD2. This CDR3 has 16 residues. Germline CDR1 GTSNPN, CDR2 SVGIG (reference sequence). V lost 2 bases to trimming and J lost 4 bases; unmatched junction nucleotides: 11. CDR3 amino acids: CAWSRTSGTRADTQYF. The CDR3 DNA reads as TGTGCCTGGAGTAGGACCTCCGGGACTAGGGCAGATACGCAGTATTTT.

The chain is built from TRBV2 and TRBJ1-1; D ambiguous. The V end lost 6 bases, the J end lost 0 bases, and 8 bases lay between the germline ends. Germline V gives CDR1 SNHLY, CDR2 FYNNEI. The CDR3 extends over 13 amino acids. The CDR3 spells CASRVDMNTEAFF. The DNA for the CDR3 is TGTGCCAGCAGGGTTGACATGAACACTGAAGCTTTCTTT.

This clone was recorded only once. The chain couples TRBV9 to TRBJ2-1; D is ambiguous. Germline lookup yields CDR1 SGDLS and CDR2 YYNGEE. The V end was cut by 3 bases, the J end by 9 bases, with 7 bases between. CDR3 size: 11 residues. The DNA of the CDR3 is TGTGCCAGCAGCGCAGCGACTGAGCAGTTCTTC. This sequence encodes CASSAATEQFF.

The gene calls are TRBV30 and TRBJ2-3; 7 nucleotides line up with TRBD2. This CDR3 is built from 11 residues. V gave up 3 bases and J gave up 10 bases; unmatched junction bases: 4. Per the germline V gene, CDR1 is GTSNPN and CDR2 is SVGIG (reference sequence). CDR3 DNA sequence: TGTGCCTGGAGCGGGGGAGGGGCGCAGTATTTT. Encoded protein: CAWSGGGAQYF.